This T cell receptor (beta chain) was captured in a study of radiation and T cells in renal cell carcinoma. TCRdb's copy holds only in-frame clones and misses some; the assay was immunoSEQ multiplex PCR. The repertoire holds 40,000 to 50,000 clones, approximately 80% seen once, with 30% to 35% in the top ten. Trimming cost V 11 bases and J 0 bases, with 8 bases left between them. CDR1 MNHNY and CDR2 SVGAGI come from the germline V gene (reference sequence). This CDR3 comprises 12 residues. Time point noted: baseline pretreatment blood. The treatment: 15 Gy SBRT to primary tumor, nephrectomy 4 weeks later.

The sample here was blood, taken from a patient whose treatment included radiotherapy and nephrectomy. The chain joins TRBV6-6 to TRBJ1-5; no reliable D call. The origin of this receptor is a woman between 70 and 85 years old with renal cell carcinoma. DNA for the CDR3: TGTGCCTCCGGGCCTAGCAATCAGCCCCAGCATTTT. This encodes CASGPSNQPQHF.